This TCR beta chain was sequenced in a study of PD-L1 blockade in urothelial cancer. Study-level information: Samples of blood were analyzed 3 weeks (second dose) and 6 weeks after treatment start.

Sequencing used immunoSEQ multiplex PCR; TCRdb keeps in-frame clones, though not all of them. Of about 36,000 clones listed, more than 80% are singletons. The V end lost 3 bases, the J end lost 4 bases, and 13 bases lay between the germline ends. The CDR3 spans 14 residues. Per germline, CDR1 SGHDT and CDR2 YYEEEE. The time point denotes: peripheral blood 6 weeks after treatment start. The specimen comprised PBMCs, sampled around atezolizumab (anti-PD-L1) treatment. This chain links TRBV5-6 with TRBJ1-1; a weak D match, TRBD1 (6 bases). This receptor was identified in a man aged 35 to 55 with urothelial cancer. This chain's CDR3 is CASSYGQSTTEAFF. The CDR3 DNA sequence: TGTGCCAGCAGCTACGGACAGAGCACCACTGAAGCTTTCTTT.